The rows below give T cell receptor beta chains drawn from one sample of a study of Graves' ophthalmopathy and Graves' hyperthyroidism. TCRdb redid the calling of the multiplex PCR reads with MiXCR, one entry per CDR3 protein. The table has just over 600,000 distinct CDR3 sequences, about 24% seen once. Sequencing used peripheral blood. Receptor source: a woman between 18 and 29 years old with stable Graves' hyperthyroidism. Some clones in this sample may be carry-over from other donors' samples. The CDR3 runs from the conserved cysteine through the conserved F or W. The order of the fields is J gene, V gene, D gene, clone size, CDR3 DNA, CDR3 protein. D genes are given only for firm matches. Size tells how often a clone was seen (once, few, many) or the class of an expanded clone, and some rows leave it out.

TRBJ2-7 TRBV12-3/TRBV12-4 - - TGTGCCAGCAGTTCGATTAGGCCCTACGATCAGTACTTC CASSSIRPYDQYF
TRBJ2-7 TRBV29-1 - many TGCAGCGTTGGGGAAGGCGAGCAGTACTTC CSVGEGEQYF
TRBJ1-1 TRBV12-3/TRBV12-4 - many TGTGCCAGCAGTACGTATGATACAGGGAGCACTGAAGCTTTCTTT CASSTYDTGSTEAFF
TRBJ1-4 TRBV30 - once TGTGCCTGGAGTTCGTCGGGAGAAAAACTGTTTTTT CAWSSSGEKLFF
TRBJ1-2 TRBV12-3/TRBV12-4 - many TGTGCCAGCAGTTTAAGGAGGTCAGCGGAAAGAAACTATGGCTACACCTTC CASSLRRSAERNYGYTF
TRBJ2-2 TRBV28 - many TGTGCGAGCCAGGCGAACACCGGGGAGCTGTTTTTT CASQANTGELFF
TRBJ1-5 TRBV6-5 - few TGTGCCAGCAGTTATTGGGATAGACAGTATAGCAATCAGCCCCAGCATTTT CASSYWDRQYSNQPQHF
TRBJ2-5 TRBV7-9 - many TGTGCCAGCAGCAACCGGGACCCCCAGTACTTC CASSNRDPQYF
TRBJ2-5 TRBV6-1 TRBD2 few TGTGCCAGCAGGGGGTGGGAGGGACAAGAGACCCAGTACTTC CASRGWEGQETQYF
TRBJ1-6 TRBV4-1 - - TGCGCCAGCAGCCTAGAAGGAGACAGTGTTACAGCCCTCCACTTT CASSLEGDSVTALHF
TRBJ2-7 TRBV4-1 - few TGCGCCAGCAGCCAAGTAAGTGCTAGCCAAACCTACGAGCAGTACTTC CASSQVSASQTYEQYF
TRBJ2-5 TRBV2 TRBD2 - TGTGCCAGCACGGGGTCTAGCGGGGGGGCTCTGGAGACCCAGTACTTC CASTGSSGGALETQYF
TRBJ1-1 TRBV10-3 - many TGTGCCATCAGTGCAATGAACACTGAAGCTTTCTTT CAISAMNTEAFF
TRBJ2-7 TRBV12-3/TRBV12-4 - few TGTGCCAGCAGTCCCGGAGGCAGGGACGAGCAGTACTTC CASSPGGRDEQYF
TRBJ2-7 TRBV9 - many TGTGCCAGCAGCCCCTATGGCTCCGGGGGCGAGCAGTACTTC CASSPYGSGGEQYF
TRBJ1-5 TRBV19 - - TGTGCCAGTAGTATTGAGGGGGTTAGGCAGCCCCAGCATTTT CASSIEGVRQPQHF
TRBJ1-5 TRBV12-3/TRBV12-4 - many TGTGCCAGCAGTTTGAATTGGATGAGCAATCAGCCCCAGCATTTT CASSLNWMSNQPQHF
TRBJ1-1 TRBV2 - many TGTGCCAGCAGTGAAGGGGGTGGAGGGGCTGAAGCTTTCTTT CASSEGGGGAEAFF
TRBJ1-3 TRBV3-1 TRBD1 few TGTGCCAGCAGCTACGGGGACAGCTCTGGAAACACCATATATTTT CASSYGDSSGNTIYF
TRBJ2-7 TRBV12-3/TRBV12-4 - many TGTGCCAGCAGTTTTCTTGACGGTACCTACGAGCAGTACTTC CASSFLDGTYEQYF
TRBJ1-1 TRBV3-1 - many TGTGCCAGCAGCCAAGACGGATTTCGCGAAGAAGCTTTCTTT CASSQDGFREEAFF
TRBJ2-7 TRBV7-8 - many TGTGCCAGCAGCACGCCGTACGAGCAGTACTTC CASSTPYEQYF
TRBJ2-7 TRBV7-2 TRBD2 many TGTGCCAGCAGCTTAGGGGGACTAGCGGGAACCTACGAGCAGTACTTC CASSLGGLAGTYEQYF